The entry that follows covers one T cell receptor (beta chain) sequence. What it binds is unknown. The sample is drawn from a study of OX40 agonist ivuxolimab in advanced cancers. About the research overall: Participants could have had prior anti-PD-1, anti-PD-L1 or anti-CTLA-4 therapy, and roughly 40% had some. Patients achieving partial responses numbered three: one hepatocellular carcinoma case and two cutaneous melanoma cases. Overall study findings and caveats: Also present in some nonresponders was a low level of normalized T-cell clonal expansion. At 0.1 to 3.0 mg/kg and by week 6, clonal expansion occurred in CD4+ and CD8+ blood T cells.

The CDR3 is made up of 16 amino acids. The ends were cut back, 0 bases at V and 0 bases at J, with 11 bases in the middle. Germline loops: CDR1 SGHRS, CDR2 YFSETQ. This table comes from immunoSEQ multiplex PCR, and its TCRdb copy is limited to in-frame clones, with some not included. The profile covers roughly 41,000 clones, with 91% appearing a single time and roughly 4.4% taken by the ten largest. The sequenced sample was CD4+ or CD8+ T cells sorted from blood, obtained in a trial of the OX40 agonist ivuxolimab. This chain links TRBV5-1 with TRBJ2-3; D might be TRBD1 (6 bases). This TCR was sampled from an adult with an advanced solid tumor such as melanoma, head and neck, liver or kidney cancer. CDR3 in amino acids: CASSLEAGDSTDTQYF. The CDR3 DNA sequence: TGCGCCAGCAGCTTGGAGGCAGGGGATAGCACAGATACGCAGTATTTT.